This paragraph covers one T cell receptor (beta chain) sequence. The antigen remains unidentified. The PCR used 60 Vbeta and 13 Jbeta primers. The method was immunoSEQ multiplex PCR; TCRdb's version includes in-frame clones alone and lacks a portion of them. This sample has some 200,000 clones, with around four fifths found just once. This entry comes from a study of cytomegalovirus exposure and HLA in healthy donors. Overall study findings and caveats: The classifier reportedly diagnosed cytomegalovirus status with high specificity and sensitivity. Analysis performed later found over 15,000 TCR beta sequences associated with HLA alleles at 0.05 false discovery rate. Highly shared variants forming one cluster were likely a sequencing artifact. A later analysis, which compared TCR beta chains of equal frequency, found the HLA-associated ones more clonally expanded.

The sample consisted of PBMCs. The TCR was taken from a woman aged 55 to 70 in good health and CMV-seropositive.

The CDR3 loop reads CASRVGGYNEQFF. DNA of the CDR3: TGTGCCAGCAGGGTCGGGGGCTACAATGAGCAGTTCTTC. V and J are TRBV2 and TRBJ2-1, with D perhaps TRBD2 (6 bases). The CDR3 spans 13 residues. CDR1 and CDR2 from the germline V gene are SNHLY and FYNNEI. V gave up 6 bases and J gave up 3 bases, with 9 bases separating them.